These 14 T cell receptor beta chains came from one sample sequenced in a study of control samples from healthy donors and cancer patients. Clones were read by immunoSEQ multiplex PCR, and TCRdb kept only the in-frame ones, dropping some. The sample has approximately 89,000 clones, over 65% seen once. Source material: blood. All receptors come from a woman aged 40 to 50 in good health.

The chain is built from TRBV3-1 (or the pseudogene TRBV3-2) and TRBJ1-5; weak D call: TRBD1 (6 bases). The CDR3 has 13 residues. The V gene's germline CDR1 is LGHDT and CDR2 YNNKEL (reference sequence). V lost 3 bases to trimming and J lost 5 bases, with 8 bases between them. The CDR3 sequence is CASSQGADQPQHF. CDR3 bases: TGTGCCAGCAGCCAGGGGGCGGATCAGCCCCAGCATTTT.

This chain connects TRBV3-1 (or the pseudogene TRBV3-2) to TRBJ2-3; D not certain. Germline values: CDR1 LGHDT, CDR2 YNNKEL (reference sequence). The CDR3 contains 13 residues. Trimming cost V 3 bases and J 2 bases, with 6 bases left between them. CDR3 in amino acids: CASSHPVTDTQYF. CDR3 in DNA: TGTGCCAGCAGCCACCCGGTCACAGATACGCAGTATTTT.

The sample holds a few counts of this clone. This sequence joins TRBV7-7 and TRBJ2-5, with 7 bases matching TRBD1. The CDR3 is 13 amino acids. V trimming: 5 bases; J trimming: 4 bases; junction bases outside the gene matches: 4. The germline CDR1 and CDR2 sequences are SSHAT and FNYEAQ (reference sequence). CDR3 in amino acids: CASSPRDRETQYF. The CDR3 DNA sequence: TGTGCCAGCAGCCCCCGGGACAGAGAGACCCAGTACTTC.

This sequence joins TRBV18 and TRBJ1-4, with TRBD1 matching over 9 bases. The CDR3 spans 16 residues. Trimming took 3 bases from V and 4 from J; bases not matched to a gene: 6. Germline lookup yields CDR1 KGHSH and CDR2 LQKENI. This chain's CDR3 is CASSPNRGQSNEKLFF. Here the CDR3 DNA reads TGTGCCAGCTCACCGAACAGGGGGCAGAGTAATGAAAAACTGTTTTTT.

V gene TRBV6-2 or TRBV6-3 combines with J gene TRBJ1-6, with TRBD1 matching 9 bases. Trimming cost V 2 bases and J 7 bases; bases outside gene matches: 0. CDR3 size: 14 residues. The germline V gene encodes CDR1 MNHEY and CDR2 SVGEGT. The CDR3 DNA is TGTGCCAGCAGTTACGGGACAGGGAATTCACCCCTCCACTTT. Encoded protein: CASSYGTGNSPLHF.

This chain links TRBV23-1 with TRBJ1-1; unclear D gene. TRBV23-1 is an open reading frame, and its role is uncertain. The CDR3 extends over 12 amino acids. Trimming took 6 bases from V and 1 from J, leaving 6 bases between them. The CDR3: CASRCPNTEAFF. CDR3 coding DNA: TGCGCCAGCAGATGCCCGAACACTGAAGCTTTCTTT.

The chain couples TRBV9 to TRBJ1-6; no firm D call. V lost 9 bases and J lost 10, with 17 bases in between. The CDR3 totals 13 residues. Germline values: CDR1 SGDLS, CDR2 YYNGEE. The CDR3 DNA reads TGTGCCACTTCAGGAGGTTCGGGATCACCCCTCCACTTT. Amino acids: CATSGGSGSPLHF. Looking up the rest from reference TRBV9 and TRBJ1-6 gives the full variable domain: DSGVTQTPKHLITATGQRVTLRCSPRSGDLSVYWYQQSLDQGLQFLIQYYNGEERAKGNILERFSAQQFPDLHSELNLSSLELGDSALYFCATSGGSGSPLHFGNGTRLTVT.

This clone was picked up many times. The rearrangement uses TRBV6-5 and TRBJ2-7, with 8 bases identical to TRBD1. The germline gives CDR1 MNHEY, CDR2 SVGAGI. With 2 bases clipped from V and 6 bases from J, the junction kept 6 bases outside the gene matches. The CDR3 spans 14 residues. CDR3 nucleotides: TGTGCCAGCAGTTACCAACAGGGGGTAAGCGAGCAGTACTTC. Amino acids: CASSYQQGVSEQYF.

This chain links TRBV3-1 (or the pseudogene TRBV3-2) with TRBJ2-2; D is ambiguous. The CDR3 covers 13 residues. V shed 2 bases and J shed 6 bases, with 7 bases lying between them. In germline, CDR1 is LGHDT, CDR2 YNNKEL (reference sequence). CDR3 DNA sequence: TGTGCCAGCAGCCAATCACTCGCCGGGGAGCTGTTTTTT. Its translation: CASSQSLAGELFF.

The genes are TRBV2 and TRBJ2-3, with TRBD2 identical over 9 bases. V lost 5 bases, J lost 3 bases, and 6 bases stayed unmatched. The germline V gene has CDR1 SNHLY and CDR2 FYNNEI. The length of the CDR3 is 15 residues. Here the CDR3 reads CASSSGTSPTDTQYF. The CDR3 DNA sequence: TGTGCCAGCAGTTCCGGGACTAGCCCAACAGATACGCAGTATTTT.

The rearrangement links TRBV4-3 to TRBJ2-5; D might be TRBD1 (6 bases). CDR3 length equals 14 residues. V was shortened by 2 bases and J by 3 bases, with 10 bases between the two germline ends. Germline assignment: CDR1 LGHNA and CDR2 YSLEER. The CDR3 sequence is CASSQLGTKETQYF. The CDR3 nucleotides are TGCGCCAGCAGCCAACTAGGGACAAAAGAGACCCAGTACTTC.

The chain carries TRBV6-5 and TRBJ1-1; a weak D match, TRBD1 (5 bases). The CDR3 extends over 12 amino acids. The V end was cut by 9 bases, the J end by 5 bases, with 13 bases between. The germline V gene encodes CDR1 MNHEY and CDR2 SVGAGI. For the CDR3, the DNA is TGTGCCAGTATTAGGGGAAATACTGAAGCTTTCTTT. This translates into CASIRGNTEAFF.

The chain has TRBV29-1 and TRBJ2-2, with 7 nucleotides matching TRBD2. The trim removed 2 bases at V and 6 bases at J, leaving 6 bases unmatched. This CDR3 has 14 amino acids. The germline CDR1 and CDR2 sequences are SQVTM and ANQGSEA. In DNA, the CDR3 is TGCAGCGTTGAACTGGGCGGGAGAGCCGGGGAGCTGTTTTTT. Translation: CSVELGGRAGELFF.

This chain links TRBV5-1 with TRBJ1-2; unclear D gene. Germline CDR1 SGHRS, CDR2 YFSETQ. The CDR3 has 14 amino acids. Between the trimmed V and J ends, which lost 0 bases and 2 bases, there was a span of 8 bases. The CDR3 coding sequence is TGCGCCAGCAGCTTGGGTCCGCTAAACTATGGCTACACCTTC. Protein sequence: CASSLGPLNYGYTF.